The 19 T cell receptor beta chains below all came from one sample that was sequenced in a study of T cell responses to AZD1222 COVID-19 vaccine. Sequencing was performed with immunoSEQ multiplex PCR; in TCRdb, only in-frame clones are kept and a portion is missing. The sample records around 53,000 clones, around 86% being singletons. This material consisted of peripheral blood, taken 28 days after the second AZD1222 dose. The receptor source for this set is an adult who received the AZD1222 COVID-19 vaccine.

The chain carries TRBV4-2 and TRBJ1-4; D might be TRBD1 (6 bases). In germline, CDR1 is LGHNA, CDR2 YNFKEQ. The CDR3 has 16 residues. Trimming removed 2 bases from V and 6 bases from J, with 16 bases in between. The CDR3 bases are TGTGCCAGCAGCCAAAATCGACAGGTGAGGGATGAAAAACTGTTTTTT. Translated, it gives CASSQNRQVRDEKLFF.

V gene TRBV10-3 combines with J gene TRBJ2-5; 7 bases align to TRBD2. Trimming at V came to 6 bases and at J to 0 bases, leaving 1 base not matched to a gene. This CDR3 spans 13 amino acids. Germline V lookup: CDR1 ENHRY, CDR2 SYGVKD. The CDR3 DNA reads TGTGCCATCAGCCTAGCGGACCAAGAGACCCAGTACTTC. Translating gives CAISLADQETQYF.

The chain carries TRBV9 and TRBJ2-1; D perhaps matches TRBD1 (6 bases). The V end lost 5 bases, the J end lost 3 bases, and 9 bases lay between the germline ends. Germline CDR1 is SGDLS and CDR2 is YYNGEE. The CDR3 has 13 amino acids. DNA for the CDR3: TGTGCCAGCAGTGAGACAGGCTACAATGAGCAGTTCTTC. Residues: CASSETGYNEQFF.

This clone has only a few counts. The rearrangement joins TRBV7-9 to TRBJ1-1, with 7 bases lining up with TRBD1. V lost 7 bases, J lost 1 base, and 6 bases stayed unmatched. Germline-derived CDR1 and CDR2 are SEHNR and FQNEAQ (reference sequence). This CDR3 comprises 14 residues. CDR3 region: CASTLQGRNTEAFF. CDR3 nucleotides: TGTGCCAGCACGCTACAGGGGAGGAACACTGAAGCTTTCTTT.

CDR3 in DNA: TGTGCCAGCAGGCCAGGGGACTCTGGAAACACCATATATTTT. The encoded protein is CASRPGDSGNTIYF. This chain connects TRBV28 to TRBJ1-3; TRBD1 is a possible D gene (6 bases). V was pared by 6 bases and J by 0 bases, with 9 bases between. The CDR3 sequence is 14 residues long. CDR1 and CDR2 (germline): MDHEN, SYDVKM.

The chain recombines TRBV28 with TRBJ1-2, with D perhaps matching TRBD1 (5 bases). The CDR3 extends over 13 amino acids. The V gene's germline CDR1 is MDHEN and CDR2 SYDVKM. V lost 2 bases and J lost 4, with 8 bases in between. The CDR3 loop reads CASSLAGSYGYTF. In DNA, the CDR3 is TGTGCCAGCAGTTTAGCAGGGTCCTATGGCTACACCTTC.

This clone was counted only a few times. The gene calls are TRBV5-8 and TRBJ1-1, with D perhaps TRBD1 (5 bases). The V and J ends lost 4 bases and 5 bases respectively, with 18 bases between them. The CDR3 sequence is 15 residues long. Germline CDR1 and CDR2: SGHTS and YDEGEE. CDR3 nucleotide sequence: TGTGCCAGCAGCAGAGGGTTTTCGGGGCGAACTGAAGCTTTCTTT. Translated: CASSRGFSGRTEAFF.

V and J are TRBV9 and TRBJ1-1; 7 bases map to TRBD1. Per the germline V gene, CDR1 is SGDLS and CDR2 is YYNGEE. J was trimmed by 5 bases and V by 3 bases; bases with no gene match: 1. The CDR3 extends over 12 amino acids. CDR3 bases: TGTGCCAGCAGCGCGGGACAGACTGAAGCTTTCTTT. Its protein product is CASSAGQTEAFF. Drawing the rest from reference TRBV9 and TRBJ1-1, the complete variable domain is DSGVTQTPKHLITATGQRVTLRCSPRSGDLSVYWYQQSLDQGLQFLIQYYNGEERAKGNILERFSAQQFPDLHSELNLSSLELGDSALYFCASSAGQTEAFFGQGTRLTVV.

Of note for this clone: The junction departs from the called germline gene at one end, perhaps through a read error. The chain is built from TRBV19 and TRBJ2-7, with 7 bases that match TRBD2. This CDR3 has 14 amino acids. CDR1 is LNHDA and CDR2 is SQIVND in the germline V gene (reference sequence). The CDR3 nucleotides read TGTGCCAGTAGCATAGCGGGTATGGTCTACGAGCAGTACTTC. Its translation: CASSIAGMVYEQYF.

The chain is built from TRBV2 and TRBJ2-7; the match to TRBD1 covers 9 bases. CDR1 and CDR2 (germline): SNHLY, FYNNEI. After removal of 3 bases from V and 4 bases from J, the junction contained 10 bases not matched to a gene. The CDR3 totals 16 residues. As DNA, the CDR3 is TGTGCCAGCAGTGAGCCCTACCCCGGACAGGGGTACGAGCAGTACTTC. This sequence encodes CASSEPYPGQGYEQYF.

The chain joins TRBV7-3 to TRBJ2-1; 11 bases are shared with TRBD1. The ends lost 4 bases at V and 7 bases at J; junction bases unmatched: 9. The CDR3 is 16 residues long. Germline V gene sequence: CDR1 SGHTA, CDR2 FQGTGA. The CDR3 DNA reads TGTGCCAGCAGCTACTCTGGACAGGGGGCGAAGAATGAGCAGTTCTTC. It translates to CASSYSGQGAKNEQFF.

Only one count was recorded for this clone. The V and J genes are TRBV5-8 and TRBJ1-5; 7 bases line up with TRBD1. This CDR3 spans 15 amino acids. Germline loops: CDR1 SGHTS, CDR2 YDEGEE. The junction had 5 bases not matched to a gene; V was cut back by 3 bases and J by 2 bases. CDR3 in amino acids: CASSSFTGGNQPQHF. In DNA, the CDR3 is TGTGCCAGCAGCTCATTTACAGGGGGCAATCAGCCCCAGCATTTT.

The chain employs TRBV10-3 and TRBJ2-1, with 9 bases fitting TRBD1. Germline lookup yields CDR1 ENHRY and CDR2 SYGVKD. V shed 7 bases, J shed 0 bases, and the junction held 7 bases outside the gene matches. This CDR3 contains 16 residues. The CDR3 DNA reads TGTGCCATCAACGAAGGGACAGGGATCTCCTACAATGAGCAGTTCTTC. This codes for CAINEGTGISYNEQFF.

A remark on this clone: The same CDR3 is also encoded by other DNA sequences in this sample. V usage is TRBV28 and J usage is TRBJ2-7; TRBD1 agrees at 9 bases. Germline CDR1 is MDHEN and CDR2 is SYDVKM. CDR3 length: 13 amino acids. The J segment lost 0 bases and the V segment lost 6 bases, leaving 0 bases of the junction unmatched. CDR3 sequence (DNA): TGTGCCAGCAGGACAGGGGGCTCCTACGAGCAGTACTTC. Translating gives CASRTGGSYEQYF.

The chain couples TRBV6-2 or TRBV6-3 to TRBJ2-7; D gene uncertain. Per germline, CDR1 MNHEY and CDR2 SVGEGT. This CDR3 region has 13 residues. V was pared by 0 bases and J by 4 bases, with 7 bases between. The CDR3 sequence: CASSYSRSYEQYF. Written as DNA, the CDR3 is TGTGCCAGCAGTTACTCGAGGAGTTACGAGCAGTACTTC.

The V call is TRBV6-5, the J call TRBJ1-2, with D unclear. The CDR3 runs to 15 residues. Per germline, CDR1 MNHEY and CDR2 SVGAGI. Trimming stripped 6 bases from V and 1 base from J, with 15 bases between. The CDR3 loop reads CASSLIRTVNYGYTF. CDR3 DNA: TGTGCCAGCAGCTTAATCAGGACGGTTAACTATGGCTACACCTTC.

The CDR3 DNA is TGCAGCGCATCGACTAGCGGACACAATGAGCAGTTCTTC. Protein product: CSASTSGHNEQFF. V is TRBV29-1 and J is TRBJ2-1; 9 bases are a match to TRBD2. The ends lost 7 bases at V and 5 bases at J; junction bases unmatched: 6. The CDR3 covers 13 residues. Germline values: CDR1 SQVTM, CDR2 ANQGSEA.

The chain combines TRBV11-2 with TRBJ2-5; TRBD2 agrees at 14 bases. The CDR3 has 18 amino acids. Germline CDR1 SGHAT, CDR2 FQNNGV. The ends lost 4 bases at V and 5 bases at J; junction bases unmatched: 12. CDR3 sequence (DNA): TGTGCCAGCAGCTCCCGGGGGGGACTAGCGGGAGTCAAGGAGACCCAGTACTTC. It specifies CASSSRGGLAGVKETQYF.

The chain recombines TRBV3-1 (or the pseudogene TRBV3-2) with TRBJ2-2; D might be TRBD1 or TRBD2, each matching 5 bases. CDR1 and CDR2 (germline): LGHDT, YNNKEL (reference sequence). The CDR3 totals 14 residues. V was trimmed by 4 bases and J by 4 bases, leaving 10 bases between them. The CDR3 reads CASSLGTSTGELFF. Written as DNA, the CDR3 is TGTGCCAGCAGCCTCGGGACCTCCACCGGGGAGCTGTTTTTT.